This T cell receptor (beta chain) was recovered during a study of CD8+ T cells in alopecia areata. cDNA reverse transcribed from extracted RNA served as the sequencing template. Some clones are missing from TCRdb's copy, which holds only in-frame ones; the method was immunoSEQ multiplex PCR. The table has 90,000 to 150,000 clones, more than 40% seen once. The treatment is: oral pan-JAK inhibitor, 5-10 mg twice daily. Peripheral blood and lesional scalp punch biopsies came from alopecia areata patients. The CDR3 runs to 16 residues. The germline gives CDR1 MGHRA, CDR2 YSYEKL. Trimming cost V 6 bases and J 2 bases; bases outside gene matches: 6. Notes on the study in general: Clarity of TCR sharing across patients fell short of that in mice, possibly HLA-related. Among the top 100, expanded CD8+ clones were significantly decreased by tofacitinib, as was scalp clonality. During tofacitinib treatment, many expanded lesional clones remained in scalp and blood.

Only one count was recorded for this clone. Antigen specificity is unknown. This clonotype originated in a human donor with alopecia areata. V is TRBV4-1 and J is TRBJ2-3; 12 bases are shared with TRBD2. The material was CD4+ T cells sorted from blood, obtained at week 4, from a patient treated with tofacitinib. In DNA form, the CDR3 reads TGCGCCAGCAGTGAAACTAGCGGGGGGTCCACAGATACGCAGTATTTT. Translating gives CASSETSGGSTDTQYF.